One and the same sample provided the 10 T cell receptor beta chains below, sequenced in a study of technical replicates of blood from a handful of donors. TCRdb keeps only in-frame clones here, not all; method: immunoSEQ multiplex PCR. The sample consists of about 70,000 clones, approximately 96% of them appearing once. Source material: T cells isolated from PBMCs. The origin of the receptors is a human donor in good health.

The rearrangement uses TRBV30 and TRBJ1-1, with D perhaps TRBD1 (5 bases). V lost 5 bases and J 3 bases, leaving 13 bases between the germline ends. CDR3 length: 13 amino acids. CDR1 and CDR2 from the germline V gene are GTSNPN and SVGIG (reference sequence). CDR3 sequence reads: CAWGGGADTEAFF. The CDR3 DNA reads as TGTGCCTGGGGCGGAGGGGCGGACACTGAAGCTTTCTTT.

V usage is TRBV5-4 and J usage is TRBJ2-7; 10 nucleotides align to TRBD2. Germline CDR1 reads SGHNT; CDR2 reads YYREEE (reference sequence). Trimming took 4 bases from V and 6 from J; bases not matched to a gene: 10. The CDR3 length is 15 residues. The CDR3, as DNA: TGTGCCAGCAGCGCTAGCGGGAGAGGACAGGGCGAGCAGTACTTC. Protein sequence: CASSASGRGQGEQYF.

The V gene is TRBV27, the J gene TRBJ2-7, with TRBD1 matching over 7 bases. CDR1 is MNHEY and CDR2 is SMNVEV in the germline V gene (reference sequence). The CDR3 sequence is 14 residues long. The V and J ends lost 2 bases and 5 bases, in that order; junction bases with no gene match: 6. CDR3 sequence (DNA): TGTGCCAGCAGTTTAAGCAGGGGGAGCAACGAGCAGTACTTC. Protein sequence: CASSLSRGSNEQYF.

The chain links TRBV7-9 to TRBJ1-2; D is unresolved. The CDR3 runs 13 residues. The V gene's germline CDR1 is SEHNR and CDR2 FQNEAQ (reference sequence). Trimming shortened V by 8 bases and J by 0 bases, and 10 bases separated the two germline ends. The CDR3 coding sequence is TGTGCCAGCGCGCTAGGAGCTAACTATGGCTACACCTTC. Residues: CASALGANYGYTF.

The rearrangement links TRBV25-1 to TRBJ2-7; D unresolved. The ends were cut back, 3 bases at V and 3 bases at J, with 12 bases in the middle. Germline V gene sequence: CDR1 MGHDK, CDR2 SYGVNS. The CDR3 consists of 14 residues. The chain's CDR3 is CASSEANLIYEQYF. CDR3 bases: TGTGCCAGCAGTGAGGCCAACCTTATCTACGAGCAGTACTTC.

V is TRBV6-1 and J is TRBJ1-1, with a weak D call TRBD1 (6 bases). Germline CDR1 and CDR2: MNHNS and SASEGT. CDR3 length: 15 amino acids. The ends were cut back, 2 bases at V and 1 base at J, with 11 bases in the middle. The CDR3 sequence is CASSEFLTGNTEAFF. In DNA, the CDR3 is TGTGCCAGCAGTGAATTTTTGACAGGGAACACTGAAGCTTTCTTT.

The chain links TRBV19 to TRBJ2-2, with D perhaps TRBD1 (5 bases). The V gene's germline CDR1 is LNHDA and CDR2 SQIVND (reference sequence). The CDR3 runs 16 residues. Trimming removed 3 bases from V and 7 bases from J, with 18 bases in between. The CDR3 sequence: CASSIALGDMVGELFF. CDR3 nucleotide sequence: TGTGCCAGTAGTATTGCTCTAGGGGATATGGTCGGGGAGCTGTTTTTT.

V and J are TRBV9 and TRBJ1-2, with D uncertain. Germline V gene sequence: CDR1 SGDLS, CDR2 YYNGEE. The V and J ends lost 3 bases and 1 base respectively, with 7 bases between them. This CDR3 contains 13 residues. The CDR3 here is CASSGGVNYGYTF. For the CDR3, the DNA is TGTGCCAGCAGCGGAGGCGTTAACTATGGCTACACCTTC.

The chain links TRBV6-5 to TRBJ1-2; D might be TRBD1 (6 bases). CDR1 and CDR2 (germline): MNHEY, SVGAGI. The CDR3 loop spans 14 amino acids. Trimming took 6 bases from V and 8 from J, leaving 19 bases between them. As DNA, the CDR3 is TGTGCCAGCAGCTCTACGGGGTCCAGGGGAGGCTACACCTTC. Protein sequence: CASSSTGSRGGYTF.

In this sample, this clone turned up once. The chain uses TRBV19 and TRBJ2-5, with a possible D match to TRBD1 (6 bases). The CDR3 has 18 amino acids. V dropped 6 bases and J dropped 0 bases, with 23 bases sitting between them. The germline CDR1 and CDR2 sequences are LNHDA and SQIVND (reference sequence). CDR3: CASRLTTHRDTNQETQYF. The DNA of the CDR3 is TGTGCCAGTAGACTAACGACCCACCGGGACACAAACCAAGAGACCCAGTACTTC.